These 13 T cell receptor beta chains originate from one sample sequenced in a study of regulatory T cells in long-lasting Graves disease. CDR3-region Arm-PCR and iRepertoire HTBI primers produced the TCR beta libraries. TCRdb re-analysed the multiplex PCR reads in MiXCR, keeping a single row per CDR3 protein. The sample has a few hundred thousand distinct CDR3 sequences, around 22% seen once; the top ten hold about a quarter. The time point here: persistent/refractory GD, antithyroid drugs over 5 years with positive TRAb. From PBMCs, RNA was extracted and then used to make the TCR library. This sample comprised peripheral blood mononuclear cells (PBMCs), obtained when the disease was refractory, from a patient treated with antithyroid drugs. These TCRs come from a female donor with Graves disease.

The chain uses TRBV18 and TRBJ1-1; D remains unclear. Trimming cost V 3 bases and J 1 base, with 12 bases left between them. CDR3 length equals 15 residues. The germline V gene has CDR1 KGHSH and CDR2 LQKENI. CDR3 loop: CASSPDYRTNTEAFF. The CDR3 DNA is TGTGCCAGCTCACCCGACTACCGGACGAACACTGAAGCTTTCTTT. The whole variable domain, filled in from reference TRBV18 and TRBJ1-1, reads NAGVMQNPRHLVRRRGQEARLRCSPMKGHSHVYWYRQLPEEGLKFMVYLQKENIIDESGMPKERFSAEFPKEGPSILRIQQVVRGDSAAYFCASSPDYRTNTEAFFGQGTRLTVV.

This rearrangement joins TRBV5-4 to TRBJ2-3; possibly TRBD2 for D (5 bases). There are 13 residues in the CDR3. V gave up 3 bases and J gave up 8 bases, with 13 bases separating them. Per the germline V gene, CDR1 is SGHNT and CDR2 is YYREEE (reference sequence). The CDR3 DNA follows: TGTGCCAGCAGCTGGGCGACCGAGGGTACGCAGTATTTT. Amino acid sequence: CASSWATEGTQYF.

On this clonotype: Because the CDR3 is missing its conserved closing phenylalanine or tryptophan, this is likely a read error. The chain uses TRBV25-1 and TRBJ2-5; 9 bases line up with TRBD1. From germline, CDR1 is MGHDK and CDR2 SYGVNS. The CDR3 contains 14 residues. The ends lost 3 bases at V and 5 bases at J; junction bases unmatched: 4. DNA for the CDR3: TGTGCCAGCAGTGAGGACAGGGGTCGGGAGACCCAGTACCTC. The encoded protein is CASSEDRGRETQYL.

This clonotype has ten or more counts. The J gene is TRBJ1-2, the V gene TRBV7-9; D ambiguous. Germline CDR1 SEHNR, CDR2 FQNEAQ (reference sequence). V gave up 5 bases and J gave up 3 bases, with 16 bases separating them. This CDR3 contains 15 residues. The CDR3 DNA sequence: TGTGCCAGCAGCCCGCCGTTGATGGTTTACTATGGCTACACCTTC. It codes for CASSPPLMVYYGYTF.

The chain uses TRBV4-1 and TRBJ1-4; no firm D call. The germline V gene has CDR1 MGHRA and CDR2 YSYEKL. This CDR3 has 13 residues. Trimming removed 6 bases from V and 5 bases from J, with 10 bases in between. CDR3 sequence reads: CASREMGNEKLFF. The CDR3 bases are TGCGCCAGCAGAGAAATGGGGAATGAAAAACTGTTTTTT.

This clonotype appeared many times. The V call is TRBV28, the J call TRBJ1-3; unclear D gene. Germline lookup yields CDR1 MDHEN and CDR2 SYDVKM. CDR3 size: 13 residues. The germline V and J ends were trimmed by 7 bases and 4 bases, with 11 bases remaining between them. CDR3 residues: CASTIGKGNTIYF. The CDR3 nucleotides are TGTGCCAGCACCATAGGCAAAGGAAACACCATATATTTT.

This clonotype was observed many times. The V call is TRBV28, the J call TRBJ2-5; D may be TRBD2 (6 bases). The V gene's germline CDR1 is MDHEN and CDR2 SYDVKM. The CDR3 consists of 14 residues. V was pared by 3 bases and J by 4 bases, with 12 bases between. The chain's CDR3 is CASSFERGVETQYF. CDR3 bases: TGTGCCAGCAGTTTTGAACGCGGGGTAGAGACCCAGTACTTC.

This clonotype showed up many times. V gene TRBV2 combines with J gene TRBJ1-1; 7 nucleotides align to TRBD1. This CDR3 contains 14 residues. Unmatched junction bases numbered 7, after V lost 5 bases and J lost 4 bases. CDR1 is SNHLY and CDR2 is FYNNEI in the germline V gene. This CDR3 is CASSRQGVRTEAFF. The CDR3 bases are TGTGCCAGCAGTAGACAGGGAGTTCGCACTGAAGCTTTCTTT.

The table lists this clonotype with a count of one. The gene calls are TRBV18 and TRBJ2-1; a weak D match, TRBD1 (6 bases). This CDR3 comprises 15 residues. Looked up from germline, CDR1 is KGHSH and CDR2 is LQKENI. Trimming pared 0 bases from V and 7 bases from J, leaving 13 bases between. CDR3 nucleotides: TGTGCCAGCTCACCACCCGGACAGAACAGGAATGAGCAGTTCTTC. It is translated as CASSPPGQNRNEQFF.

Many counts were recorded for this clonotype. V is TRBV2 and J is TRBJ1-6; no clear D. Trimming stripped 2 bases from V and 0 bases from J, with 2 bases between. This CDR3 spans 14 amino acids. Germline lookup yields CDR1 SNHLY and CDR2 FYNNEI. The CDR3 loop is CASSESSYNSPLHF. In DNA form, the CDR3 reads TGTGCCAGCAGTGAAAGCTCCTATAATTCACCCCTCCACTTT.

There are many counts of this clonotype. The CDR3: CASSARDRGLTEAFF. The CDR3 DNA reads as TGTGCCAGCAGTGCGCGGGACAGGGGGCTGACTGAAGCTTTCTTT. The J gene is TRBJ1-1, the V gene TRBV28, with 12 bases identical to TRBD1. The CDR3 covers 15 residues. J was trimmed by 5 bases and V by 5 bases; bases with no gene match: 6. CDR1 MDHEN and CDR2 SYDVKM come from the germline V gene.

Ten or more counts support this clonotype. The chain links TRBV28 to TRBJ2-1, with D possibly matching TRBD1 (5 bases). Germline-derived CDR1 and CDR2 are MDHEN and SYDVKM. V was pared by 4 bases and J by 7 bases, with 20 bases between. This CDR3 has 16 residues. The CDR3 DNA reads TGTGCCAGCAGTTCCACCACAGGCCTTAACATGAATGAGCAGTTCTTC. It is translated as CASSSTTGLNMNEQFF.

This clonotype was detected many times. The chain combines TRBV6-5 with TRBJ2-1; the D gene is possibly TRBD2 (6 bases). The CDR3 consists of 13 residues. In germline, CDR1 is MNHEY, CDR2 SVGAGI. The V and J ends lost 2 bases and 7 bases respectively, with 9 bases between them. In DNA, the CDR3 is TGTGCCAGCAGTTACAGTCGGGGGAATGAGCAGTTCTTC. Translation: CASSYSRGNEQFF.